The rows below give T cell receptor beta chains drawn from one sample of a study of blood T cell repertoires in COVID-19. The protocol was immunoSEQ multiplex PCR, while the TCRdb copy is restricted to in-frame clones and leaves out a portion. This table has about 440,000 clones, roughly 87% appearing once. Material: PBMCs or T cells enriched from blood (not recorded which). These receptors were taken from a man between 18 and 35 years old who had recovered from COVID-19. CDR3s include the opening cysteine and the closing phenylalanine or tryptophan. D genes are given only for firm matches. A row's size may be missing; if present it is once, few, many or a size class.

v_gene	abundance	j_gene	d_gene	CDR3aa	CDR3nt
TRBV13	-	TRBJ2-2	TRBD2	CASTPLAGGKPGELFF	TGTGCCAGCACCCCTCTAGCGGGAGGGAAACCCGGGGAGCTGTTTTTT
TRBV10-1	-	TRBJ2-2	-	CASRDPGGSAGELFF	TGCGCCAGCAGGGACCCCGGGGGATCCGCCGGGGAGCTGTTTTTT
TRBV7-3	-	TRBJ1-1	-	CASSRGGTEAFF	TGTGCCAGCAGCAGGGGGGGCACTGAAGCTTTCTTT
TRBV19	-	TRBJ1-5	-	CASTTKQAQGNQPQHF	TGTGCCAGTACCACAAAACAGGCCCAGGGCAATCAGCCCCAGCATTTT
TRBV11-3	-	TRBJ2-6	-	CASSLAGGGDSGANVLTF	TGTGCCAGCAGCTTAGCCGGGGGTGGCGACTCTGGGGCCAACGTCCTGACTTTC
TRBV28	-	TRBJ1-3	-	CASTGSGNTIYF	TGTGCCAGCACAGGCTCTGGAAACACCATATATTTT
TRBV11-2	-	TRBJ2-7	-	CASSLEPGDTYEQYF	TGTGCCAGCAGCTTAGAACCAGGGGACACCTACGAGCAGTACTTC
TRBV28	-	TRBJ2-7	-	CASRAVLAGPSHEQYF	TGTGCCAGCAGGGCCGTCCTCGCGGGGCCCTCTCACGAGCAGTACTTC
TRBV4-1	-	TRBJ2-7	-	CASSPVNGGLLFYEQYF	TGCGCCAGCAGCCCTGTAAACGGGGGGCTTCTGTTCTACGAGCAGTACTTC
TRBV5-1	-	TRBJ1-2	TRBD1	CASSQWTGTNYGYTF	TGCGCCAGCAGCCAATGGACAGGGACTAACTATGGCTACACCTTC
TRBV2	-	TRBJ2-2	TRBD1	CASSRQGLTGELFF	TGTGCCAGCAGCAGACAGGGGCTAACCGGGGAGCTGTTTTTT
TRBV6-5	-	TRBJ1-2	-	CASSYSEGHYGYTF	TGTGCCAGCAGTTACTCGGAGGGTCACTATGGCTACACCTTC
TRBV4-1	-	TRBJ2-5	TRBD2	CASSQGQLAGDQETQYF	TGCGCCAGCAGCCAAGGCCAACTGGCGGGGGACCAAGAAACCCAGTACTTC
TRBV28	-	TRBJ2-7	TRBD2	CASSPLEGSGSYEQYF	TGTGCCAGCAGTCCCCTGGAGGGTAGCGGGAGCTACGAGCAGTACTTC
TRBV11-3	-	TRBJ2-5	-	CASSTNRVETQYF	TGTGCCAGCAGCACTAACAGGGTGGAGACCCAGTACTTC
TRBV27	-	TRBJ2-3	TRBD2	CASSSTRLAGHTDTQYF	TGTGCCAGCAGTTCAACTAGACTAGCGGGGCACACAGATACGCAGTATTTT
TRBV20-1	-	TRBJ1-1	-	CSASRETEAFF	TGCAGTGCTAGTAGAGAAACTGAAGCTTTCTTT
TRBV6-5	-	TRBJ1-2	TRBD1	CASSYGTGGVYGYTF	TGTGCCAGCAGTTACGGGACAGGGGGCGTCTATGGCTACACCTTC
TRBV28	-	TRBJ1-5	-	CASSLVPRGIGSNQPQHF	TGTGCCAGCAGTTTAGTTCCCAGGGGAATAGGTAGCAATCAGCCCCAGCATTTT
TRBV3-1/TRBV3-2	-	TRBJ2-3	-	CASSQSRTDTQYF	TGTGCCAGCAGCCAAAGCCGCACAGATACGCAGTATTTT
TRBV5-1	-	TRBJ2-7	TRBD2	CASSAPGLANYEQYF	TGCGCCAGCAGCGCCCCGGGACTAGCGAACTACGAGCAGTACTTC
TRBV24-1	-	TRBJ1-1	-	CATSYLDRAFF	TGTGCCACCAGTTACCTAGACAGAGCTTTCTTT
TRBV10-3	-	TRBJ1-3	-	CAAGLGAGNTIYF	TGTGCGGCAGGGTTAGGGGCTGGAAACACCATATATTTT
TRBV18	-	TRBJ2-3	TRBD2	CASSLDGLAGGADTQYF	TGTGCCAGCTCACTCGACGGACTAGCGGGAGGAGCAGATACGCAGTATTTT
TRBV24-1	-	TRBJ2-4	TRBD2	CATSESGTSLNIQYF	TGTGCCACCAGTGAATCCGGGACTAGTTTGAACATTCAGTACTTC
TRBV7-8	-	TRBJ2-1	TRBD2	CASSKRLAGVSNEQFF	TGTGCCAGCAGCAAAAGACTAGCGGGAGTCTCGAATGAGCAGTTCTTC
TRBV11-3	-	TRBJ2-7	TRBD2	CASSLRPGGEQYF	TGTGCCAGCAGCTTACGTCCCGGGGGGGAGCAGTACTTC
TRBV27	-	TRBJ2-1	-	CASKVWGDPSIEQFF	TGTGCCAGCAAGGTGTGGGGGGACCCGTCAATTGAGCAGTTCTTC
TRBV5-1	-	TRBJ1-2	-	CASSPGTALYGYTF	TGCGCCAGCAGCCCCGGAACAGCCCTCTATGGCTACACCTTC
TRBV5-1	-	TRBJ2-3	TRBD1	CASSSPGTVWVGTQYF	TGCGCCAGCAGCTCCCCCGGGACAGTATGGGTCGGTACGCAGTATTTT
TRBV5-1	-	TRBJ1-6	-	CASSLAGADNSPLHF	TGCGCCAGCAGCTTGGCCGGTGCGGATAATTCACCCCTCCACTTT
TRBV6-5	-	TRBJ1-6	-	CASRRNRDRNSPLHF	TGTGCCAGCAGGAGAAACAGGGACCGTAATTCACCCCTCCACTTT
TRBV7-3	-	TRBJ2-1	TRBD2	CASSLAAGAGNEQFF	TGTGCCAGCAGCTTGGCGGCGGGAGCAGGGAATGAGCAGTTCTTC
TRBV6-6	-	TRBJ1-6	-	CASSTRGSPLHF	TGTGCCAGCAGTACCAGGGGTTCACCCCTCCACTTT
TRBV3-1/TRBV3-2	-	TRBJ1-3	TRBD1	CASSPTGGSGNTIYF	TGTGCCAGCAGCCCGACAGGGGGCTCTGGAAACACCATATATTTT
TRBV5-1	-	TRBJ1-1	-	CASSLVGGPNTEAFF	TGCGCCAGCAGCTTGGTTGGAGGGCCGAACACTGAAGCTTTCTTT
TRBV6-5	-	TRBJ1-2	TRBD1	CASSPGQDLYGYTF	TGTGCCAGCAGTCCCGGACAGGATCTTTATGGCTACACCTTC
TRBV11-3	-	TRBJ1-6	-	CASSLDLELLHF	TGTGCCAGCAGCTTAGACCTAGAACTTCTCCACTTT
TRBV28	-	TRBJ2-3	-	CASKENTDTQYF	TGTGCCAGCAAGGAGAATACAGATACGCAGTATTTT
TRBV2	few	TRBJ1-4	-	CASSDEVSEKLFF	TGTGCCAGCAGTGACGAGGTTTCTGAAAAACTGTTTTTT
TRBV9	-	TRBJ1-1	-	CASSRTGVMNTEAFF	TGTGCCAGCAGCAGAACAGGAGTCATGAACACTGAAGCTTTCTTT
TRBV19	-	TRBJ1-1	-	CASSPDMNTEAFF	TGTGCCAGTAGTCCAGACATGAACACTGAAGCTTTCTTT
TRBV15	-	TRBJ2-2	-	CATPGGDSANTGELFF	TGTGCCACCCCGGGCGGGGACAGTGCGAACACCGGGGAGCTGTTTTTT
TRBV4-1	-	TRBJ2-1	TRBD1	CASSQDFQGAADEQFF	TGCGCCAGCAGCCAAGATTTTCAGGGGGCGGCCGATGAGCAGTTCTTC
TRBV9	-	TRBJ1-3	TRBD1	CASSLDGRQGVSGNTIYF	TGTGCCAGCAGCCTAGATGGGAGACAGGGTGTATCTGGAAACACCATATATTTT
TRBV5-6	-	TRBJ2-1	TRBD2	CASSLVAGGPIGNEQFF	TGTGCCAGCAGCTTGGTGGCGGGGGGGCCTATAGGCAATGAGCAGTTCTTC
TRBV10-2	once	TRBJ2-7	-	CASRRAGRYDYEQYF	TGCGCCAGCAGAAGAGCCGGGAGATACGACTACGAGCAGTACTTC
TRBV11-3	-	TRBJ2-7	TRBD2	CASSLAGGATFYEQYF	TGTGCCAGCAGCTTAGCCGGGGGGGCTACCTTCTACGAGCAGTACTTC
TRBV14	-	TRBJ1-6	-	CASSQAAPGYSPLHF	TGTGCCAGCAGCCAAGCGGCCCCAGGGTATTCACCCCTCCACTTT
TRBV7-3	-	TRBJ2-1	-	CASSPTGKSYNEQFF	TGTGCCAGCAGCCCCACAGGAAAGTCCTACAATGAGCAGTTCTTC
TRBV19	-	TRBJ2-7	-	CASSSVGQWGYEQYF	TGTGCCAGTAGTAGTGTCGGACAGTGGGGCTACGAGCAGTACTTC
TRBV19	-	TRBJ1-5	-	CASDAGNQPQHF	TGTGCCAGCGACGCCGGGAATCAGCCCCAGCATTTT
TRBV5-1	-	TRBJ1-3	-	CASSLADPGNTIYF	TGCGCCAGCAGCTTGGCCGACCCGGGGAACACCATATATTTT
TRBV3-1/TRBV3-2	-	TRBJ2-1	-	CASSQIGDWVNNEQFF	TGTGCCAGCAGCCAAATAGGGGACTGGGTAAACAATGAGCAGTTCTTC
TRBV6-1	-	TRBJ2-1	TRBD2	CASSEYIGGRVGNEQFF	TGTGCCAGCAGTGAATATATTGGCGGGAGGGTAGGGAATGAGCAGTTCTTC